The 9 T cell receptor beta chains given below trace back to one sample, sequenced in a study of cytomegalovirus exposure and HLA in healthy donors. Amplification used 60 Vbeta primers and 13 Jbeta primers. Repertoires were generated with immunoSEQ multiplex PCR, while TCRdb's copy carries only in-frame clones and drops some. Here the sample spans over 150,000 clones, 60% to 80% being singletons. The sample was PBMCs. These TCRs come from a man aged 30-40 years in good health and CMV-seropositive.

CDR3 DNA: TGTGCCAGCAGCTCCCCTGGACTAGCGGGTAGCTCCTACGAGCAGTACTTC. It encodes CASSSPGLAGSSYEQYF. The chain couples TRBV7-9 to TRBJ2-7, with TRBD2 identical over 11 bases. Trimming took 4 bases from V and 0 from J; bases not matched to a gene: 8. The CDR3 runs 17 residues. CDR1 is SEHNR and CDR2 is FQNEAQ in the germline V gene (reference sequence).

The CDR3 protein is CASSGSRERSNNYGYTF. CDR3 sequence (DNA): TGTGCCAGCAGTGGAAGTCGGGAGCGTTCGAATAACTATGGCTACACCTTC. The chain combines TRBV2 with TRBJ1-2; D unclear. V lost 4 bases and J 1 base, leaving 19 bases between the germline ends. CDR3 length equals 17 residues. Germline CDR1 is SNHLY and CDR2 is FYNNEI.

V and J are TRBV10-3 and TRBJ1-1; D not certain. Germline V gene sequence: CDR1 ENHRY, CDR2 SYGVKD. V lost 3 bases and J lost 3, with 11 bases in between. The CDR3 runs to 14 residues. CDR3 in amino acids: CAISERIGDTEAFF. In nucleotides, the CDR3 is TGTGCCATCAGTGAAAGGATAGGAGACACTGAAGCTTTCTTT.

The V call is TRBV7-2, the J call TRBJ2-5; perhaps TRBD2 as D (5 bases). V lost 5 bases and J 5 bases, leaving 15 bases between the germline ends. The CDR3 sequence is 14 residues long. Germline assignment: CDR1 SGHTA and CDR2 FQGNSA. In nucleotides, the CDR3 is TGTGCCAGCAGCCCAGCGGCTTACCGGGAGACCCAGTACTTC. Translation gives CASSPAAYRETQYF.

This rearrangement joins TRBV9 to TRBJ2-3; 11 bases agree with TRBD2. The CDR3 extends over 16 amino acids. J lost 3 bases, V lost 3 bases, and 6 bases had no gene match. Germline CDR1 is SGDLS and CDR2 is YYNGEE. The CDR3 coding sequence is TGTGCCAGCAGCGCCGGGACTAGCGGCCTGACAGATACGCAGTATTTT. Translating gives CASSAGTSGLTDTQYF.

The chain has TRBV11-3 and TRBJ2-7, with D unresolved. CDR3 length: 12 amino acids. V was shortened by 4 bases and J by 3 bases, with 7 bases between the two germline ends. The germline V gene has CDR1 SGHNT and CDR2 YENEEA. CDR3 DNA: TGTGCCAGCAGCTCAGACGGCTACGAGCAGTACTTC. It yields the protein CASSSDGYEQYF. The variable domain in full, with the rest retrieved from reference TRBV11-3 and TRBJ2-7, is EAGVVQSPRYKIIEKKQPVAFWCNPISGHNTLYWYLQNLGQGPELLIRYENEEAVDDSQLPKDRFSAERLKGVDSTLKIQPAELGDSAVYLCASSSDGYEQYFGPGTRLTVT.

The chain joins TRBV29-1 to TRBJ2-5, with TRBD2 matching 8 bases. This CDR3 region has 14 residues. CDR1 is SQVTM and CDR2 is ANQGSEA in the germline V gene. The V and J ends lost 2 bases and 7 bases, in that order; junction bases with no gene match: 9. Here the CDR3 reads CSVESGSGLGTQYF. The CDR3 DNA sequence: TGCAGCGTTGAATCAGGTTCGGGACTAGGGACCCAGTACTTC.

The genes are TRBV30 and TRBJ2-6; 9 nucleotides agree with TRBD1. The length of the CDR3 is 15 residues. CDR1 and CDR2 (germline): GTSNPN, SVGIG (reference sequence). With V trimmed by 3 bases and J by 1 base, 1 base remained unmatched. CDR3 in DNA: TGTGCCTGGAGGGGGACAGGGTCTGGGGCCAACGTCCTGACTTTC. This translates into CAWRGTGSGANVLTF.

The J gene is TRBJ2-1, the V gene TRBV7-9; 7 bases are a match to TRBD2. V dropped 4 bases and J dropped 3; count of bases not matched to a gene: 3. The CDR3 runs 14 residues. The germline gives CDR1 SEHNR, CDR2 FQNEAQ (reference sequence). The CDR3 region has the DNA TGTGCCAGCAGCTGGGGGGGAAACTACAATGAGCAGTTCTTC. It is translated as CASSWGGNYNEQFF.